The 27 T cell receptor beta chains reported below all come from one sample, sequenced in a study of T cell responses to AZD1222 COVID-19 vaccine. Profiled with immunoSEQ multiplex PCR; TCRdb holds only in-frame clones, not every one. The sample lists 140,000 to 150,000 clones; around 90% were seen once. Sequences were derived from peripheral blood, sampled 28 days after the second dose of the MenACWY control vaccine. The receptors stem from an adult who received the MenACWY meningococcal vaccine as a control.

V is TRBV7-6 and J is TRBJ1-1; D might be TRBD1 (5 bases). This CDR3 is 15 amino acids long. Germline V lookup: CDR1 SGHVS, CDR2 FNYEAQ. V shed 1 base and J shed 1 base, with 10 bases lying between them. The CDR3 here is CASSLGPQGNTEAFF. The CDR3 nucleotides are TGTGCCAGCAGCTTAGGCCCGCAGGGGAACACTGAAGCTTTCTTT.

The rearrangement links TRBV6-5 to TRBJ1-2; D remains ambiguous. CDR1 is MNHEY, CDR2 SVGAGI, per germline. The V end was cut by 6 bases, the J end by 8 bases, with 10 bases between. The CDR3 covers 11 residues. The CDR3 region has the DNA TGTGCCAGCAGCCCCTCGTTAGGCTACACCTTC. Translation: CASSPSLGYTF.

The chain combines TRBV7-6 with TRBJ2-3; 8 nucleotides match TRBD2. The CDR3 contains 16 residues. J gave up 0 bases and V 2 bases, and 4 bases lay outside the gene matches. Germline V CDR1 and CDR2: SGHVS, FNYEAQ. CDR3 DNA sequence: TGTGCCAGCAGCTTACTGGCGGGGGGAAGCACAGATACGCAGTATTTT. Translating gives CASSLLAGGSTDTQYF. Drawing the rest from reference TRBV7-6 and TRBJ2-3, the complete variable domain is GAGVSQSPRYKVTKRGQDVALRCDPISGHVSLYWYRQALGQGPEFLTYFNYEAQQDKSGLPNDRFSAERPEGSISTLTIQRTEQRDSAMYRCASSLLAGGSTDTQYFGPGTRLTVL.

V and J are TRBV2 and TRBJ2-7; D is tentatively TRBD1 or TRBD2 (5 bases each). The CDR3 has 13 residues. The V end lost 10 bases, the J end lost 2 bases, and 15 bases lay between the germline ends. CDR1 is SNHLY, CDR2 FYNNEI, per germline. The CDR3, as DNA: TGTGCCACAACTCGGGACCTTACCTACGAGCAGTACTTC. It encodes CATTRDLTYEQYF. The full variable domain, its missing parts supplied by reference TRBV2 and TRBJ2-7, is EPEVTQTPSHQVTQMGQEVILRCVPISNHLYFYWYRQILGQKVEFLVSFYNNEISEKSEIFDDQFSVERPDGSNFTLKIRSTKLEDSAMYFCATTRDLTYEQYFGPGTRLTVT.

The gene calls are TRBV11-2 and TRBJ1-1; no clear D gene. The CDR3 is made up of 12 amino acids. The V end lost 0 bases, the J end lost 6 bases, and 5 bases lay between the germline ends. Looked up from germline, CDR1 is SGHAT and CDR2 is FQNNGV. In nucleotides, the CDR3 is TGTGCCAGCAGCTTAGAGGGCTCTGAAGCTTTCTTT. Its translation is CASSLEGSEAFF.

The rearrangement links TRBV6-6 to TRBJ1-5; 8 nucleotides line up with TRBD1. There are 14 residues in the CDR3. Germline V lookup: CDR1 MNHNY, CDR2 SVGAGI (reference sequence). V shed 6 bases, J shed 3 bases, and the junction held 4 bases outside the gene matches. DNA for the CDR3: TGTGCCAGCAGCCGGACAGGGTTCAATCAGCCCCAGCATTTT. Translated: CASSRTGFNQPQHF.

The chain has TRBV18 and TRBJ2-2; D is ambiguous. Germline V CDR1 and CDR2: KGHSH, LQKENI. V was pared by 2 bases and J by 3 bases, with 7 bases between. This CDR3 contains 14 residues. The CDR3 bases are TGTGCCAGCTCACCAATGCTGGACACCGGGGAGCTGTTTTTT. It encodes CASSPMLDTGELFF.

The chain has TRBV4-3 and TRBJ2-7, with D possibly TRBD1 on 6 matching bases. Germline assignment: CDR1 LGHNA and CDR2 YSLEER. CDR3 length equals 13 residues. V was trimmed by 3 bases and J by 2 bases, leaving 8 bases between them. The CDR3 DNA is TGCGCCAGCAGCCACAACAGGGCCTACGAGCAGTACTTC. Translating gives CASSHNRAYEQYF.

The CDR3 DNA is TGTGCCAGCAGCGTAGGATACCAGGGAGAACAGCCCCAGCATTTT. Amino acid sequence: CASSVGYQGEQPQHF. V gene TRBV9 combines with J gene TRBJ1-5; weak D call: TRBD1 (5 bases). V was pared by 0 bases and J by 7 bases, with 14 bases between. The germline V gene has CDR1 SGDLS and CDR2 YYNGEE. The CDR3 runs to 15 residues.

The rearrangement uses TRBV19 and TRBJ1-3; D is possibly TRBD1 (6 bases). Germline loops: CDR1 LNHDA, CDR2 SQIVND (reference sequence). The CDR3 runs to 17 residues. V shed 4 bases and J shed 1 base, with 17 bases lying between them. This CDR3 is CASSTAGHGGSGNTIYF. The CDR3, as DNA: TGTGCCAGTAGTACGGCGGGACACGGAGGTTCTGGAAACACCATATATTTT.

The chain has TRBV29-1 and TRBJ2-2, with 9 bases identical to TRBD2. Germline CDR1 reads SQVTM; CDR2 reads ANQGSEA. V trimming: 3 bases; J trimming: 4 bases; junction bases outside the gene matches: 3. The CDR3 extends over 14 amino acids. CDR3 in amino acids: CSVESGLATGELFF. DNA for the CDR3: TGCAGCGTTGAGTCGGGACTAGCCACCGGGGAGCTGTTTTTT.

CDR3 DNA: TGTGCCAGCAGCCCAAGGACAGGGAGATCCACAGATACGCAGTATTTT. This translates into CASSPRTGRSTDTQYF. The rearrangement joins TRBV9 to TRBJ2-3; TRBD1 matches 8 bases. V was clipped by 4 bases and J by 2 bases; unmatched bases: 9. CDR3 length: 16 residues. Germline V gives CDR1 SGDLS, CDR2 YYNGEE.

The rearrangement joins TRBV7-6 to TRBJ2-1; D is undetermined. This CDR3 contains 15 residues. V dropped 2 bases and J dropped 5 bases, with 13 bases sitting between them. CDR1 is SGHVS and CDR2 is FNYEAQ in the germline V gene. CDR3 amino acids: CASSLLGLDDNEQFF. The DNA of the CDR3 is TGTGCCAGCAGCTTACTGGGGTTAGATGACAATGAGCAGTTCTTC.

The chain is built from TRBV28 and TRBJ2-3, with TRBD1 as a possible D gene (6 bases). The CDR3 runs 17 residues. The V end was cut by 5 bases, the J end by 6 bases, with 24 bases between. Germline V gene data show CDR1 as MDHEN and CDR2 as SYDVKM. CDR3: CASSPQGQGVNGDTQYF. The CDR3, as DNA: TGTGCCAGCAGTCCCCAGGGACAAGGGGTTAATGGGGATACGCAGTATTTT.

The rearrangement joins TRBV5-4 to TRBJ2-2, with D possibly TRBD2 on 5 matching bases. The CDR3 extends over 14 amino acids. The V gene lost 2 bases and the J gene lost 4 bases, with 9 bases spanning the gap. Germline V gene sequence: CDR1 SGHNT, CDR2 YYREEE (reference sequence). The CDR3 DNA follows: TGTGCCAGCAGCTTTCCTACTAGCACCGGGGAGCTGTTTTTT. Protein sequence: CASSFPTSTGELFF.

This chain connects TRBV5-8 to TRBJ1-4, with D maybe TRBD1 (5 bases). The CDR3 has 15 amino acids. Germline assignment: CDR1 SGHTS and CDR2 YDEGEE. The germline V and J ends were trimmed by 1 base and 8 bases, with 15 bases remaining between them. CDR3 coding DNA: TGTGCCAGCAGCTTGACCCAGGGTGGAGGGGAAAAACTGTTTTTT. Protein product: CASSLTQGGGEKLFF.

The rearrangement links TRBV27 to TRBJ1-6; 7 bases are shared with TRBD1. Trimming removed 2 bases from V and 9 bases from J; junction bases left unmatched: 10. The CDR3 covers 16 residues. Per the germline V gene, CDR1 is MNHEY and CDR2 is SMNVEV (reference sequence). In nucleotides, the CDR3 is TGTGCCAGCAGTTTACGAGGGGGCCACGGTAGTTCACCCCTCCACTTT. Protein: CASSLRGGHGSSPLHF.

The rearrangement joins TRBV6-5 to TRBJ2-3; D not resolved. Per germline, CDR1 MNHEY and CDR2 SVGAGI. The CDR3 extends over 16 amino acids. V gave up 4 bases and J gave up 4 bases, with 18 bases separating them. In nucleotides, the CDR3 is TGTGCCAGCAGTTTTCCCAGCGCACCTAGGGCAGATACGCAGTATTTT. Its protein product is CASSFPSAPRADTQYF.

The rearrangement uses TRBV11-2 and TRBJ1-5; D is unresolved. From germline, CDR1 is SGHAT and CDR2 FQNNGV. With 0 bases removed from V and 5 bases from J, the gap between germline ends came to 5 bases. The CDR3 loop spans 13 amino acids. CDR3 bases: TGTGCCAGCAGCTTAGATCCATATCAGCCCCAGCATTTT. Translated, it gives CASSLDPYQPQHF.

The chain has TRBV4-3 and TRBJ2-7; D possibly matches TRBD1 or TRBD2 (5 bases each). There are 14 residues in the CDR3. Trimming removed 0 bases at V and 7 bases at J, with 13 bases between. Germline CDR1 reads LGHNA; CDR2 reads YSLEER. The CDR3 is CASSQDNRRREQYF. CDR3 in DNA: TGCGCCAGCAGCCAAGATAACAGGCGGAGGGAGCAGTACTTC.

This sequence joins TRBV5-1 and TRBJ1-2; 12 bases map to TRBD1. CDR3 length equals 16 residues. Germline V gives CDR1 SGHRS, CDR2 YFSETQ. V was clipped by 0 bases and J by 7 bases; unmatched bases: 7. CDR3 bases: TGCGCCAGCAGCTTGGCCGGGGACAGGGGGCCTGGTGGCTACACCTTC. It encodes CASSLAGDRGPGGYTF.

The genes are TRBV6-5 and TRBJ1-2; TRBD1 aligns across 9 bases. Germline loops: CDR1 MNHEY, CDR2 SVGAGI. The V gene end was trimmed by 6 bases and the J gene end by 8 bases; junction bases not matched to a gene: 13. CDR3 length: 15 amino acids. This chain's CDR3 is CASSPGQGGPSGYTF. In DNA form, the CDR3 reads TGTGCCAGCAGCCCGGGACAGGGTGGCCCTAGCGGCTACACCTTC.

The chain carries TRBV7-9 and TRBJ1-2; no firm D call. The CDR3 is 18 amino acids. Germline V gene sequence: CDR1 SEHNR, CDR2 FQNEAQ (reference sequence). V was cut by 5 bases and J by 6 bases, with 28 bases left in between. CDR3: CASSPPSGVGIRSHGYTF. CDR3 DNA: TGTGCCAGCAGCCCACCCTCCGGGGTTGGTATTCGGTCGCATGGCTACACCTTC.

The J gene is TRBJ1-1, the V gene TRBV10-3; TRBD1 is a possible D gene (5 bases). The CDR3 loop spans 13 amino acids. The germline V gene encodes CDR1 ENHRY and CDR2 SYGVKD. V lost 7 bases and J 1 base, leaving 10 bases between the germline ends. In DNA form, the CDR3 reads TGTGCCATCACCCAGGGAACGAACACTGAAGCTTTCTTT. This sequence encodes CAITQGTNTEAFF.

The chain couples TRBV4-3 to TRBJ2-2, with unresolved D. V shed 0 bases and J shed 7 bases, with 9 bases lying between them. Germline assignment: CDR1 LGHNA and CDR2 YSLEER. The CDR3 is made up of 14 amino acids. The DNA for the CDR3 is TGCGCCAGCAGCCAAGAACGTTGGGTCGGGGAGCTGTTTTTT. Encoded protein: CASSQERWVGELFF.

The rearrangement links TRBV5-1 to TRBJ2-2; a weak D match, TRBD2 (6 bases). The CDR3 loop spans 15 amino acids. Trimming pared 4 bases from V and 3 bases from J, leaving 13 bases between. Germline V gene data show CDR1 as SGHRS and CDR2 as YFSETQ. The CDR3: CASSPPGTYTGELFF. The CDR3 coding sequence is TGCGCCAGCAGCCCCCCAGGGACTTACACCGGGGAGCTGTTTTTT.

Note on this clone: Additional DNA sequences in this sample encode the identical CDR3. The genes are TRBV29-1 and TRBJ2-5, with D maybe TRBD2 (5 bases). This CDR3 comprises 10 residues. The V end lost 4 bases, the J end lost 5 bases, and 5 bases lay between the germline ends. Germline assignment: CDR1 SQVTM and CDR2 ANQGSEA. The CDR3 bases are TGCAGCGTTGGGGAGGAGACCCAGTACTTC. It encodes CSVGEETQYF.